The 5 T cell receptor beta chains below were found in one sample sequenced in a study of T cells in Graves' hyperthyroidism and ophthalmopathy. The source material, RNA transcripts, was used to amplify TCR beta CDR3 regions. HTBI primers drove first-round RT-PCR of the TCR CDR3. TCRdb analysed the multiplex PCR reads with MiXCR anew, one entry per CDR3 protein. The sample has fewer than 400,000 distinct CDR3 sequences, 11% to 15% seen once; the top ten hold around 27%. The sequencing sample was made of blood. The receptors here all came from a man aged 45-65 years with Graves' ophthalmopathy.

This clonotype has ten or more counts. CDR3 protein: CSAKRGRASYNEQFF. CDR3 DNA: TGCAGTGCTAAAAGAGGGAGGGCCTCCTACAATGAGCAGTTCTTC. J is TRBJ2-1 and V is TRBV20-1; 7 positions match TRBD2. The CDR3 is 15 amino acids. Losses at the gene ends were 4 bases for V and 0 bases for J; bases not matched to a gene: 6. Germline CDR1 DFQATT, CDR2 SNEGSKA (reference sequence).

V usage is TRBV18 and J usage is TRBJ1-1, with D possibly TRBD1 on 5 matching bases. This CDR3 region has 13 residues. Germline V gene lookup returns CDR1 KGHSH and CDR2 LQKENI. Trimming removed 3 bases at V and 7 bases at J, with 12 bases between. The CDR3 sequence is CASSPQQASEAFF. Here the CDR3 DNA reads TGTGCCAGCTCACCTCAACAGGCGAGTGAAGCTTTCTTT.

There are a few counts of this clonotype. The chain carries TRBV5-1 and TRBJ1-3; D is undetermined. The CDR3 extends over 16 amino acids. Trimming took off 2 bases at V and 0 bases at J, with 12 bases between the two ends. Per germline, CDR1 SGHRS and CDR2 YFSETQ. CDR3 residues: CASSFGELLSGNTIYF. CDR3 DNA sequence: TGCGCCAGCAGCTTTGGCGAGTTACTCTCTGGAAACACCATATATTTT.

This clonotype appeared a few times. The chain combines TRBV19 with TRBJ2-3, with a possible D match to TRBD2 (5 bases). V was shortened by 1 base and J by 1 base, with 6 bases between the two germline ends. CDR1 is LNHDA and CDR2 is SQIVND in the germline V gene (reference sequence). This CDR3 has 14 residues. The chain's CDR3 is CASSIGTRTDTQYF. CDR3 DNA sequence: TGTGCCAGTAGTATAGGGACTCGCACAGATACGCAGTATTTT.

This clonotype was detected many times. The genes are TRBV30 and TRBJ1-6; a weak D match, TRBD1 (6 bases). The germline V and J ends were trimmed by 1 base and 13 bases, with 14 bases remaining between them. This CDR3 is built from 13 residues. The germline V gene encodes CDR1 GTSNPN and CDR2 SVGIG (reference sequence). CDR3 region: CAWSAEGELPLHF. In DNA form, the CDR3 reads TGTGCCTGGAGTGCGGAGGGGGAGTTGCCCCTCCACTTT.